Following are 2 T cell receptor beta chains from one sample sequenced in a study of human T cells and chemical hapten exposure (TCRdb year 2021). The meaning of the sample's time point label: patch test 1, 2 weeks after DPC sensitization. The treatment or condition tag for this specimen amounts to: therapeutic diphenylcyclopropenone sensitization with weekly scalp DPC. Receptors were amplified or captured by RACE. For sequencing, a NextSeq 500 was employed. TCRdb reran the public reads through fastp at Q25 and MiXCR, keeping productive beta chains. Rows are unified per CDR3 protein, each entry keeping the most common DNA and genes. This sample comprises about 81,000 distinct CDR3 sequences, about 6.8% of them detected only once. The ten top clones hold roughly 1.6% of the sample. The sample was whole blood, taken in connection with sensitization to the hapten diphenylcyclopropenone (DPC). The receptors stem from a woman in her 30s with alopecia areata. Some clones in this sample may be carry-over from other donors' samples.

In its sample, this clonotype was seen a few times. The chain links TRBV6-6 to TRBJ1-1; no definite D call. V was clipped by 2 bases and J by 8 bases, with 12 bases between them. CDR3 length equals 13 residues. CDR1 and CDR2 from the germline V gene are MNHNY and SVGAGI (reference sequence). The CDR3 sequence: CASSYTGAVEAFF. The CDR3, as DNA: TGTGCCAGCAGTTACACCGGAGCGGTAGAAGCTTTCTTT.

This clonotype was seen at least ten times. This chain joins TRBV20-1 and TRBJ1-1, with a possible D match to TRBD1 (6 bases). Germline V lookup: CDR1 DFQATT, CDR2 SNEGSKA (reference sequence). CDR3 size: 15 residues. Trimming took 4 bases from V and 0 from J, leaving 15 bases between them. CDR3 sequence reads: CSATTQGSLNTEAFF. DNA of the CDR3: TGCAGTGCTACGACTCAGGGGAGCCTGAACACTGAAGCTTTCTTT.